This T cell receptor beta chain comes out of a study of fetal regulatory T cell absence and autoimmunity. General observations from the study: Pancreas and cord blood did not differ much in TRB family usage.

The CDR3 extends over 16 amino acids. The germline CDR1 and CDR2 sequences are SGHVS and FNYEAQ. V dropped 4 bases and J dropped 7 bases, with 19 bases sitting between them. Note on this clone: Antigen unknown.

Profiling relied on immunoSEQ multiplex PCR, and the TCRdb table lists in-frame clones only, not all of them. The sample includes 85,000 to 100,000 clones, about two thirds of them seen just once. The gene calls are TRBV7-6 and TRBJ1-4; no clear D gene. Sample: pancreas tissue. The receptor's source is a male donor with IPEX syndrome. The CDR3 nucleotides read TGTGCCAGCAGCTCCACGAGACCGCCCCCCCCTGAAAAACTGTTTTTT. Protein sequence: CASSSTRPPPPEKLFF.